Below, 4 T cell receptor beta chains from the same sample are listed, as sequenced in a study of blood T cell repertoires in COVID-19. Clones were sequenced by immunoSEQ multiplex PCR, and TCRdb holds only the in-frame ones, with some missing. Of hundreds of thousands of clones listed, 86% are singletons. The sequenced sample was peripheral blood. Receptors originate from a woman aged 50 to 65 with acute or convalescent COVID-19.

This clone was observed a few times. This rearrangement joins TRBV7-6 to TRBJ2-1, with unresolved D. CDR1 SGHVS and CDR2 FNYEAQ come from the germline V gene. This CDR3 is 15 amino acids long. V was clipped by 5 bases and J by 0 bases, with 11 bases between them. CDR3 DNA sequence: TGTGCCAGCAGCGGTACTCCAAGCTCCTACAATGAGCAGTTCTTC. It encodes CASSGTPSSYNEQFF.

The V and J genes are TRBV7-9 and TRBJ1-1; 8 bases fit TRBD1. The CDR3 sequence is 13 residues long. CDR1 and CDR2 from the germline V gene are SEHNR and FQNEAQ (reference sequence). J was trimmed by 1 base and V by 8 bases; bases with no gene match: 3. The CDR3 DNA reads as TGTGCCAGCGCCGGGACAGGGAACACTGAAGCTTTCTTT. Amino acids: CASAGTGNTEAFF.

This CDR3 is CASSKGTTPRTDTQYF. The CDR3 DNA sequence: TGTGCCAGCAGCAAAGGGACTACCCCCAGGACAGATACGCAGTATTTT. This sequence joins TRBV7-7 and TRBJ2-3; TRBD2 aligns across 7 bases. This CDR3 spans 16 amino acids. Germline lookup yields CDR1 SSHAT and CDR2 FNYEAQ (reference sequence). The V gene end was trimmed by 5 bases and the J gene end by 3 bases; junction bases not matched to a gene: 11.

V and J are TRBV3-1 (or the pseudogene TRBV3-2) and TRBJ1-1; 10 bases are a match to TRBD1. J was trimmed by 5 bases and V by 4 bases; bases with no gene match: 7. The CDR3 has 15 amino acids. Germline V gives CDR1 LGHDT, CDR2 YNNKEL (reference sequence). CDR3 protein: CASSPHGQGGTEAFF. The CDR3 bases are TGTGCCAGCAGCCCACATGGACAGGGGGGAACTGAAGCTTTCTTT.